This entry is about one TCR beta chain. Its antigen is currently not known. The record has no base qualities; no much larger clone is one base away. For sequencing of the TCRbeta CDR3 region, genomic DNA was extracted from the sorted cells. The immunoSEQ Assay was used for sequencing of TCRbeta CDR3 regions. TCRdb took over this immuneACCESS table, retaining in-frame rearrangements with V and J assigned. Such tables are incomplete; in checked studies, under half of the missing clones stem from an unresolved V gene, and the remainder is unexplained. In all, the sample holds 45,000 to 65,000 clones, and about nine tenths of those were seen once. Together, the top ten hold about 1.7% of the sample. The CDR3 measures 15 amino acids from cysteine to phenylalanine. This entry keeps only the CDR3 DNA: 45 bases, framed from base 1. Via the germline V gene (reference sequence), CDR1 is SEHNR and CDR2 FQNEAQ. Relative to germline, V is missing 4 bases and J is missing 7 bases, with 9 bases of the junction outside any gene match.

These data are taken from a study of OX40 agonist ivuxolimab in advanced cancers. General notes on the study: Ivuxolimab was an agonistic, fully human IgG2 monoclonal antibody directed against OX40 (CD134), a costimulatory receptor. Intravenous ivuxolimab was administered to patients every 2 weeks at six dose levels: 0.01, 0.1, 0.3, 1.5, 3 and 10 mg/kg. Of the roughly 54 dose-escalation patients, hepatocellular carcinoma was present in about 19, melanoma in around 15, renal cell carcinoma in 9 and head and neck cancer in 9. A male proportion of roughly 85% and a mean age of approximately 55 years, ranging from about 23 to 90, were recorded for the dose-escalation cohort. Prior anti-PD-1, anti-PD-L1 or anti-CTLA-4 therapy was permitted, and 40% of dose-escalation patients had received checkpoint inhibitors. Three dose-escalation patients achieved partial responses, one with hepatocellular carcinoma and two with cutaneous melanoma. The purpose of peripheral TCRbeta sequencing was to test whether ivuxolimab changed TCR sequence diversity and led to clonal T-cell expansion. The monotherapy dose-escalation portion (N ≈ 52 patients) of the phase I ivuxolimab trial is reported in the paper.

Beyond this particular receptor, the publication reports: Clonal expansion of both CD4+ and CD8+ blood T cells was observed from baseline to week 6 at doses 0.1 to 3.0 mg/kg. Low levels of normalized T-cell clonal expansion were also seen in some patients who did not respond. Antigen specificity was not determined for the clonally expanded peripheral T cells. In the 0.1-3.0 mg/kg groups, partial responders had among the lowest normalized peripheral clonal expansion, particularly in CD8+ T cells. On average, CD8+ T cells showed more expanded clones than CD4+ T cells after ivuxolimab.

The trial excluded patients who had a history of autoimmune disease or were on systemic immunosuppression. In every dose cohort, peripheral blood was drawn for TCR sequencing at baseline, cycle 4 day 1, and cycle 7 day 1. Samples came from an open-label, multicenter, first-in-human phase I dose-escalation trial of ivuxolimab. Adults with locally advanced or metastatic melanoma, renal cell, hepatocellular, or head and neck squamous cell carcinoma were enrolled in the trial. Before TCR sequencing, CD4+ T cells and CD8+ T cells from peripheral blood were sorted into separate populations. The sample in question was CD4+ or CD8+ T cells sorted from blood, obtained in a trial of the OX40 agonist ivuxolimab. This sequence originates from an adult with an advanced solid tumor such as melanoma, head and neck, liver or kidney cancer. The V and J segments used are TRBV7-9 and TRBJ1-1; TRBD1 matches 10 bases in the middle. The sequenced DNA: TGTGCCAGCAGCTCTCTAGACAGGGGGCACGGTGAAGCTTTCTTT. The resulting protein is CASSSLDRGHGEAFF.